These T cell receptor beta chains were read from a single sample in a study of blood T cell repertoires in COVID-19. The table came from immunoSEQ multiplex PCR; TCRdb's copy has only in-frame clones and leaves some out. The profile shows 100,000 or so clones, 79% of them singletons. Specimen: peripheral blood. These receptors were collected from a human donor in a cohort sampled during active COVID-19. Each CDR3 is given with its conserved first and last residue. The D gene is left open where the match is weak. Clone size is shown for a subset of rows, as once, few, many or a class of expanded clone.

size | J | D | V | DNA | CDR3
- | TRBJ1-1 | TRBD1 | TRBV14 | TGTGCCAGCAGCCAGACGACAGGGTGGGGTGAAGCTTTCTTT | CASSQTTGWGEAFF
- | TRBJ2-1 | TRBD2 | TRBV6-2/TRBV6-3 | TGTGCCAGCAGTTACTCGATGGGACTAGCGGGAGAATTCGATGAGCAGTTCTTC | CASSYSMGLAGEFDEQFF
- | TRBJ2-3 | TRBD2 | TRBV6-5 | TGTGCCAGCAGCCCCGAGGGGGGGACTAGCAAGACGCAGTATTTT | CASSPEGGTSKTQYF
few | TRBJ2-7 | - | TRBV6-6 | TGTGCCAGCCGTTGGACTGTCTCAGACGAGCAGTACTTC | CASRWTVSDEQYF
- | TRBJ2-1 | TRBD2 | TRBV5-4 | TGTGCCAGCAGCCCTGGGGCTAGCGGATACAATGAGCAGTTCTTC | CASSPGASGYNEQFF
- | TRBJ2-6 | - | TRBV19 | TGTGCCAGTACCAGGACTGGGGCCAACGTCCTGACTTTC | CASTRTGANVLTF
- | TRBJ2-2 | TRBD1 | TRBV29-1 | TGCAGCGTCGTCACAGGGGGGTCCGGGGAGCTGTTTTTT | CSVVTGGSGELFF
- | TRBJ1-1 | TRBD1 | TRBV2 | TGTGCCAGTTGCTTGACAGGGGGCGCGGGGATGGAAGCTTTCTTT | CASCLTGGAGMEAFF
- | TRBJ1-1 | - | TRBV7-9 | TGTGCCAGCAGCTTAGCGGGGCAGGCGGTTGGAACTGAAGCTTTCTTT | CASSLAGQAVGTEAFF
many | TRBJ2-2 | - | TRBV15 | TGTGCCACCAGCAGAGATCCTTCCTACACCGGGGAGCTGTTTTTT | CATSRDPSYTGELFF
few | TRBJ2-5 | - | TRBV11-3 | TGTGCCAGCAGCTGGGGTAGGGGACAAGAGACCCAGTACTTC | CASSWGRGQETQYF
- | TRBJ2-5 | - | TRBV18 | TGTGCCAGCTCACCACGCCACGACGACAGGCAGGGGGAGACCCAGTACTTC | CASSPRHDDRQGETQYF
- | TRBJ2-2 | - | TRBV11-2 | TGTGCCAGCAGCTTAGATGGTAGTAATACCGGGGAGCTGTTTTTT | CASSLDGSNTGELFF
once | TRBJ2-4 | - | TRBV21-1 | TGTGCCAGCAGCAAGCCGGGACAGGGTGTTTTTTACATTCAGTACTTC | CASSKPGQGVFYIQYF
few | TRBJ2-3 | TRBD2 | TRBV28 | TGTGCCAGCAGTCAAAACTGGGGACTACAAATCCACGATACGCAGTATTTT | CASSQNWGLQIHDTQYF
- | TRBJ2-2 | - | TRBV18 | TGTGCCAGCTCACCACAAAGGACACGTACCGGGGAGCTGTTTTTT | CASSPQRTRTGELFF
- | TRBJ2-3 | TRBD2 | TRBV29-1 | TGCAGCGTAGTTCTAGCGGGAGGGCTTCCTAGCACAGATACGCAGTATTTT | CSVVLAGGLPSTDTQYF
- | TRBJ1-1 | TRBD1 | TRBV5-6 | TGTGCCAGCAGCCTATCGACAGGGTTGAACACTGAAGCTTTCTTT | CASSLSTGLNTEAFF
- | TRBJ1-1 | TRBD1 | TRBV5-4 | TGTGCCAGCAGCCCGTCGGGACAGGGATTCACTGAAGCTTTCTTT | CASSPSGQGFTEAFF
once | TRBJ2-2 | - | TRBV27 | TGTGCCAGCAGTTTTGTTTATACGGGAGAGGGTACCGGGGAGCTGTTTTTT | CASSFVYTGEGTGELFF
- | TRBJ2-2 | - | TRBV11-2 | TGTGCCAGCAGTCCGAGCGGCCCCACCGGGGAGCTGTTTTTT | CASSPSGPTGELFF
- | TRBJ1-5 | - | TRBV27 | TGTGCCAGCAGTCCTTTTCCTACCCTCTATAAGCCCCAGCATTTT | CASSPFPTLYKPQHF
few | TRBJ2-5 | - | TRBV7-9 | TGTGCCAGCAGCCGACAGTTCCCCCAGTACTTC | CASSRQFPQYF
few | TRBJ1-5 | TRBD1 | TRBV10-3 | TGTGCCATCAGTGAGTCTCACAGGGGAAGCAATCAGCCCCAGCATTTT | CAISESHRGSNQPQHF
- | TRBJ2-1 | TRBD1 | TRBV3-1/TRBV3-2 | TGTGCCAGCAGCCCTGGGACAGTTAGCTCCTACAATGAGCAGTTCTTC | CASSPGTVSSYNEQFF
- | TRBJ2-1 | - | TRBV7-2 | TGTGCCAGCAGCTTAAGGACTGGGAGCTCCTACAATGAGCAGTTCTTC | CASSLRTGSSYNEQFF
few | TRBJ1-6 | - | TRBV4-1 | TGCGCCAGCAGCCAAGTTCGATCGCGGGGAAATTCACCCCTCCACTTT | CASSQVRSRGNSPLHF
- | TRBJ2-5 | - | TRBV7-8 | TGTGCCAGCAGCTTAGCCGGAGAACAAGAGACCCAGTACTTC | CASSLAGEQETQYF
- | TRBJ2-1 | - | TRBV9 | TGTGCCAGCACTCGAACCGGGGATGTGAATGAGCAGTTCTTC | CASTRTGDVNEQFF
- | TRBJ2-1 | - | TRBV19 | TGTGCCAGTAGCCCTAACAGGGCTTCCTACAATGAGCAGTTCTTC | CASSPNRASYNEQFF
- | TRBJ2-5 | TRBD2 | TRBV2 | TGTGCCAGCAGTGAAGGCGGGAGTTTGGAGACCCAGTACTTC | CASSEGGSLETQYF
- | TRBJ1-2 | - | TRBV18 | TGTGCCAGCTCACCACCTACTAATACAGGGAGCCTCTATGGCTACACCTTC | CASSPPTNTGSLYGYTF
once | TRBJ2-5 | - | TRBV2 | TGTGCCAGCAGTGGGAACAGGGAAGAGACCCAGTACTTC | CASSGNREETQYF
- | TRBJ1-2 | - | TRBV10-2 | TGCGCCAGCAGTGAGAGGGCAGGGTTTGGGTATGGCTACACCTTC | CASSERAGFGYGYTF
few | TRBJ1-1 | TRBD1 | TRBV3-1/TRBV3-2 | TGTGCCAGCAGCTCCAGCGAGGGGGCGACTGAAGCTTTCTTT | CASSSSEGATEAFF
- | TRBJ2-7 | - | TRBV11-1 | TGTGCCAGCAGTCTTAGGGGGTACGAGCAGTACTTC | CASSLRGYEQYF
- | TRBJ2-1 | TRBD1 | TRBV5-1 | TGCGCCAGCAGCTTGAGTCAGGGGGCCTTCAATGAGCAGTTCTTC | CASSLSQGAFNEQFF
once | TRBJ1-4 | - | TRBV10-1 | TGCGCCAGCAGTGAGTCGGCGGGGATCGGTGAAAAACTGTTTTTT | CASSESAGIGEKLFF
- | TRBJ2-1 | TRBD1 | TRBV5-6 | TGTGCCAGCAGCCCCTGGGACAGGGACTACAATGAGCAGTTCTTC | CASSPWDRDYNEQFF
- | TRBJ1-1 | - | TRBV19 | TGTGCCAGTAGTCCTCGGGGCAGGGGGAACACTGAAGCTTTCTTT | CASSPRGRGNTEAFF
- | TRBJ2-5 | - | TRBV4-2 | TGTGCCAGCAGCCAACCCTGGGAGGCGGCCAGGGCCCAGTACTTC | CASSQPWEAARAQYF
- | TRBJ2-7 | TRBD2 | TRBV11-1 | TGTGCCAGCAGCTCAAACCCGTCGGGGGGCGAGCAGTACTTC | CASSSNPSGGEQYF
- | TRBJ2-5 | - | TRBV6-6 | TGTGCCAGCAGCCCTCAAGAGACCCAGTACTTC | CASSPQETQYF
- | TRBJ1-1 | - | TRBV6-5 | TGTGCCAGCACCTCCTATAGGAACACTGAAGCTTTCTTT | CASTSYRNTEAFF
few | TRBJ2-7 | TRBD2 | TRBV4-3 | TGCGCCAGCAGCCAACTAGCGGGAGGATACTACGAGCAGTACTTC | CASSQLAGGYYEQYF
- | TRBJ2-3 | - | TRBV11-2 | TGTGCCAGCAGCTTCTCCGGGGGACGGAGCACAGATACGCAGTATTTT | CASSFSGGRSTDTQYF
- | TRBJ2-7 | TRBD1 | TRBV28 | TGTGCCAGCAGCTCCCAGACAGGGTACGAGCAGTACTTC | CASSSQTGYEQYF
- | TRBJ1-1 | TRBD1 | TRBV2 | TGTGCCAGCATGTGGACAGGGGGGACTGAAGCTTTCTTT | CASMWTGGTEAFF
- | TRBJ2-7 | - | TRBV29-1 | TGCAGCGTTGAAGTGGGGGGAGGCCCAGCCTACGAGCAGTACTTC | CSVEVGGGPAYEQYF
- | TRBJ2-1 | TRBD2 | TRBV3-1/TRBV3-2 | TGTGCCAGCAGCCAAGACGGGACTAGCAATGAGCAGTTCTTC | CASSQDGTSNEQFF
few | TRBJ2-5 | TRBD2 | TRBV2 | TGTGCCAGCAGTTTTAGCGGGATGCAAGAGACCCAGTACTTC | CASSFSGMQETQYF